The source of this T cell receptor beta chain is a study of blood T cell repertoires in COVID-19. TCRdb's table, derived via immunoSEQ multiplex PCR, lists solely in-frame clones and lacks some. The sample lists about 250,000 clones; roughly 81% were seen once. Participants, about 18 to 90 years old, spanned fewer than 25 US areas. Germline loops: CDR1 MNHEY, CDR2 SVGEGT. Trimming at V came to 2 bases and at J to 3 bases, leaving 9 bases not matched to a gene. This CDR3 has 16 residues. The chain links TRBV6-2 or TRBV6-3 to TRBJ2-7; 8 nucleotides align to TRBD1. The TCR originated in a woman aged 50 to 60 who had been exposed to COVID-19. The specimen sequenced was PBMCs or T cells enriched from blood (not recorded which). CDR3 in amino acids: CASSYPRQGTYYEQYF. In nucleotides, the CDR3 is TGTGCCAGCAGTTACCCCAGACAGGGGACCTACTACGAGCAGTACTTC.